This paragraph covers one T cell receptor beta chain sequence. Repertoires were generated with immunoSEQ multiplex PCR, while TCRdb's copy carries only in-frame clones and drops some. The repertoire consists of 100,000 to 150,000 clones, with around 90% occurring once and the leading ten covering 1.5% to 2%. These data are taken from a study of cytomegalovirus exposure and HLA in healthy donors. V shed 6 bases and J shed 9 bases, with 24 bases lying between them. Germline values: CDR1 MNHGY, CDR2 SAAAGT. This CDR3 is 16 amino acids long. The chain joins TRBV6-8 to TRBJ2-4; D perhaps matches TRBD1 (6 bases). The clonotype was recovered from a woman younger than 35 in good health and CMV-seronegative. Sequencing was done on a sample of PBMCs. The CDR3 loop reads CASRWTDLVPNSIQYF. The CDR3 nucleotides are TGTGCCAGCAGATGGACAGACTTGGTGCCCAATAGCATTCAGTACTTC.